The rows below give T cell receptor beta chains drawn from one sample of a study of shared clonotypes between healthy human individuals. Using immunoSEQ multiplex PCR, the repertoire was profiled, and TCRdb retains in-frame clones only, with some absent. Of roughly 490,000 clones listed, about 80% are singletons. Sequenced material: PBMCs. Receptor source: a woman in her thirties or forties in good health. Some clones in this sample may be carry-over from other donors' samples. Both conserved end residues are part of each CDR3. A D gene is named only where the DNA matches it firmly. Rows give clone size only sometimes, using once, few, many, or a class for an expanded clone.

TRBJ2-2 | . | TRBV7-6 | 15 | TRBD2 | TGTGCCAGCAGCCTAGCGGGAGGGCCGTCCGGGGAGCTGTTTTTT | CASSLAGGPSGELFF
TRBJ2-7 | . | TRBV27 | 16 | TRBD1 | TGTGCCAGCAGTAGTGACAGGGTCCCCCCCCTCTACGAGCAGTACTTC | CASSSDRVPPLYEQYF
TRBJ2-7 | . | TRBV29-1 | 17 | TRBD2 | TGCAGCGTGGGGTGGTTAGAGCTAGCGGGAGGGCCTGGCGAGCAGTACTTC | CSVGWLELAGGPGEQYF
TRBJ2-7 | . | TRBV27 | 15 | . | TGTGCCAGCAGTTTCCTTCCCAGGGACAACTACGAGCAGTACTTC | CASSFLPRDNYEQYF
TRBJ1-3 | few | TRBV18 | 16 | . | TGTGCCAGCTCACCGAGGGGCGGAAGCTCTGGAAACACCATATATTTT | CASSPRGGSSGNTIYF
TRBJ2-1 | few | TRBV7-6 | 12 | . | TGTGCCAGCAGCCAACCCGTCGGTGAGCAGTTCTTC | CASSQPVGEQFF
TRBJ2-1 | . | TRBV10-2 | 14 | . | TGCGCCAGCAGGTTACAATTCACTTCGAATGAGCAGTTCTTC | CASRLQFTSNEQFF
TRBJ2-3 | . | TRBV5-8 | 16 | . | TGTGCCAGCAGCTCCCCCATCGGGAGAGCCACAGATACGCAGTATTTT | CASSSPIGRATDTQYF
TRBJ2-3 | . | TRBV19 | 15 | TRBD2 | TGTGCCAGTACTTCTGGCGGGAGTGGTGCAGATACGCAGTATTTT | CASTSGGSGADTQYF
TRBJ2-7 | . | TRBV5-4 | 14 | . | TGTGCCAGCAGCTTGGAAGGCGGGTCCTACGAGCAGTACTTC | CASSLEGGSYEQYF
TRBJ1-3 | . | TRBV28 | 14 | TRBD1 | TGTGCCAGCAGTGACAGGGTAGGTGGAAACACCATATATTTT | CASSDRVGGNTIYF
TRBJ2-1 | . | TRBV5-3 | 12 | TRBD1 | TGTGCCAGAAGCCAGGGGGACAATGAGCAGTTCTTC | CARSQGDNEQFF
TRBJ1-1 | . | TRBV6-1 | 12 | . | TGTGCCAGCTCCCAGTTGAGCACTGAAGCTTTCTTT | CASSQLSTEAFF
TRBJ2-5 | . | TRBV18 | 17 | . | TGTGCCAGCTCACCGTTAAGTGGGAGCCCGTCGGAAGAGACCCAGTACTTC | CASSPLSGSPSEETQYF
TRBJ1-1 | . | TRBV5-8 | 13 | . | TGTGCCAGCAGCTTGGTACTGAACACTGAAGCTTTCTTT | CASSLVLNTEAFF
TRBJ2-6 | . | TRBV5-1 | 17 | TRBD1 | TGCGCCAGCAGCTTGGACAGGGGGCTCTCTGGGGCCAACGTCCTGACTTTC | CASSLDRGLSGANVLTF
TRBJ2-4 | . | TRBV15 | 13 | . | TGTGCCACCAGCAGGGTTAGGACGGACATTCAGTACTTC | CATSRVRTDIQYF
TRBJ2-2 | . | TRBV5-1 | 16 | . | TGCGCCAGCAGCCTGAGGGCACAGGCAAACACCGGGGAGCTGTTTTTT | CASSLRAQANTGELFF
TRBJ2-5 | . | TRBV5-4 | 14 | TRBD2 | TGTGCCAGCAGCTTCGGACTAGCGGGGGAGACCCAGTACTTC | CASSFGLAGETQYF
TRBJ1-5 | few | TRBV11-3 | 18 | . | TGTGCCAGCAGCTTAGTAAATCTAGACAAGACTAGCAATCAGCCCCAGCATTTT | CASSLVNLDKTSNQPQHF
TRBJ1-2 | . | TRBV28 | 14 | . | TGTGCCAGCAGTCCTCCCCTGTCTCCTCATGGCTACACCTTC | CASSPPLSPHGYTF
TRBJ2-7 | . | TRBV7-9 | 14 | TRBD1 | TGTGCCAGCAGCTACGGGACAGCGCCCTACGAGCAGTACTTC | CASSYGTAPYEQYF
TRBJ2-1 | once | TRBV10-1 | 14 | TRBD2 | TGCGCCAGCAGTCCGGGACTAGCGGGAGGTAAGCAGTTCTTC | CASSPGLAGGKQFF
TRBJ1-3 | . | TRBV6-5 | 15 | . | TGTGCCAGCAGTTACCTGCGAGGCTCTGGAAACACCATATATTTT | CASSYLRGSGNTIYF
TRBJ2-7 | . | TRBV7-9 | 15 | TRBD1 | TGTGCCAGCAGCCCGACAGGGGGCGCTTCCTACGAGCAGTACTTC | CASSPTGGASYEQYF
TRBJ2-3 | few | TRBV7-9 | 16 | TRBD2 | TGTGCCAGCAGCCTGCCGACTAGCGAAGTCACAGATACGCAGTATTTT | CASSLPTSEVTDTQYF
TRBJ2-2 | . | TRBV5-1 | 16 | TRBD2 | TGCGCCAGCAGCTTGGGACTAGCGGGAGTGGTCGGGGAGCTGTTTTTT | CASSLGLAGVVGELFF
TRBJ2-5 | few | TRBV11-2 | 16 | . | TGTGCCAGCAGCTTAGATTTGGCAGCGTTACAAGAGACCCAGTACTTC | CASSLDLAALQETQYF
TRBJ2-2 | . | TRBV4-2 | 16 | . | TGTGCCAGCAGCCAAGTGGGGGCAGGGAACACCGGGGAGCTGTTTTTT | CASSQVGAGNTGELFF
TRBJ2-3 | few | TRBV5-6 | 14 | TRBD2 | TGTGCCAGCAGCCTTGGACTAGCCACAGATACGCAGTATTTT | CASSLGLATDTQYF
TRBJ2-2 | . | TRBV6-5 | 14 | . | TGTGCCAGCAGTTACGACAGGTACACCGGGGAGCTGTTTTTT | CASSYDRYTGELFF
TRBJ2-2 | . | TRBV7-6 | 15 | TRBD2 | TGTGCCAGCAGCGTTAGGACTAGTGGGACCGGGGAGCTGTTTTTT | CASSVRTSGTGELFF
TRBJ2-7 | many | TRBV9 | 16 | TRBD2 | TGTGCCAGCAGCGTAGATAGCGGGGGTAGCTCCTACGAGCAGTACTTC | CASSVDSGGSSYEQYF
TRBJ2-1 | . | TRBV4-3 | 13 | TRBD2 | TGCGCCAGCAGCCAAGATCGGGGGACTAGCCTTCTCTTC | CASSQDRGTSLLF
TRBJ2-7 | . | TRBV6-5 | 14 | . | TGTGCCAGCAGTCGGGACTCTAAAATCTACGAGCAGTACTTC | CASSRDSKIYEQYF
TRBJ1-5 | . | TRBV19 | 19 | TRBD1 | TGTGCCAGTAGTACCCCCCGATACAGGGGTGGATCGAGCAATCAGCCCCAGCATTTT | CASSTPRYRGGSSNQPQHF
TRBJ2-1 | many | TRBV6-4 | 14 | TRBD1 | TGTGCCAGCAGTGACGGGGCAGGGGGCAATGAGCAGTTCTTC | CASSDGAGGNEQFF
TRBJ2-7 | . | TRBV6-6 | 14 | . | TGTGCCAGCAGTTACTCGAGTAGCGAGAACGAGCAGTACTTC | CASSYSSSENEQYF
TRBJ1-5 | . | TRBV2 | 15 | . | TGTGCCAGCACCAGTACCACCCAGGGTTTAAAGCCCCAGCATTTT | CASTSTTQGLKPQHF
TRBJ1-5 | . | TRBV27 | 13 | . | TGTGCCAGCAGTTTATCGACCAATCAGCCCCAGCATTTT | CASSLSTNQPQHF